This T cell receptor (beta chain) derives from a study of cytomegalovirus exposure and HLA in healthy donors. Across the whole study: The Caucasian-associated ancestry cluster contained 81% of the approximately 400 genotyped donors.

Germline lookup yields CDR1 LNHDA and CDR2 SQIVND (reference sequence). The CDR3 contains 13 residues. Trimming took off 7 bases at V and 6 bases at J, with 15 bases between the two ends. The primer mix had 60 Vbeta and 13 Jbeta primers. The data were produced by immunoSEQ multiplex PCR, yet TCRdb's version contains in-frame clones alone and is incomplete. The sample contains fewer than 200,000 clones, about 65% of which appear only once. This clonotype originated in a woman younger than 30 in good health and CMV-seropositive. The sample consisted of PBMCs. The J gene is TRBJ2-5, the V gene TRBV19; D is perhaps TRBD2 (5 bases). The CDR3 DNA follows: TGTGCCAGTAATTCGCCTCGGGGAAAGACCCAGTACTTC. This encodes CASNSPRGKTQYF.